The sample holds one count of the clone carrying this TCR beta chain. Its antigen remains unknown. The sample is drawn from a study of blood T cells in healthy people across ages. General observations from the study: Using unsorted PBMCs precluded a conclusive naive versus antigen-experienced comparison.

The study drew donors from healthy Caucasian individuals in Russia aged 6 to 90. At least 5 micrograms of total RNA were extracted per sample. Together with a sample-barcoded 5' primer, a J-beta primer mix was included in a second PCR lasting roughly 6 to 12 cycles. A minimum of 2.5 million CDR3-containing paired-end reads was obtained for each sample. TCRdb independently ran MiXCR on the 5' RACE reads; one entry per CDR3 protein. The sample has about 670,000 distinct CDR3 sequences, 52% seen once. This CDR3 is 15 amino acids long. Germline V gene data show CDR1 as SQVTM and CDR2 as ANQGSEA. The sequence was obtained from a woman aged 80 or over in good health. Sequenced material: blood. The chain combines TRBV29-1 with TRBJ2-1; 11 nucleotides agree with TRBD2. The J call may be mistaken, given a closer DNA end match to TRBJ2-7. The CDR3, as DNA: TGCAGCGTTCACCTCGGGACTAGCGGTTTATACGAGCAGTACTTC. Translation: CSVHLGTSGLYEQYF.